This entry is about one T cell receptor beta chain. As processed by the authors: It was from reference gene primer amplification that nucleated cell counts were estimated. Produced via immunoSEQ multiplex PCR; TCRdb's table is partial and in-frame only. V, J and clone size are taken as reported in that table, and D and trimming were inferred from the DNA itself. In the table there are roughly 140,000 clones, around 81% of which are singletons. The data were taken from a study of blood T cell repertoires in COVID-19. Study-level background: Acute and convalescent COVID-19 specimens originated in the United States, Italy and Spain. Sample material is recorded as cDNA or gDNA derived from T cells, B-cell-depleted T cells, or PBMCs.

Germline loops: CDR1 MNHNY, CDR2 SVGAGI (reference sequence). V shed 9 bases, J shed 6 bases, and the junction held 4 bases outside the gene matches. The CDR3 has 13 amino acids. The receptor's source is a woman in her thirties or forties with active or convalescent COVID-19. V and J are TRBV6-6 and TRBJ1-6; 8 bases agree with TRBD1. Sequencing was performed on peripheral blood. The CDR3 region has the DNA TGTGCCAGTTTTGACAGGGGTAATTCACCCCTCCACTTT. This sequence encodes CASFDRGNSPLHF.